The sequence of this T cell receptor (beta chain) was determined in a study of blood T cell repertoires in COVID-19. The data were produced by immunoSEQ multiplex PCR, yet TCRdb's version contains in-frame clones alone and is incomplete. In the table there are about 45,000 clones, roughly 82% of which are singletons. The V gene's germline CDR1 is MGHDK and CDR2 SYGVNS. The CDR3 is 13 amino acids. The V and J ends lost 6 bases and 5 bases, in that order; junction bases with no gene match: 4. Sequenced sample: peripheral blood. The TCR comes from a human donor in a cohort sampled during active COVID-19. The chain has TRBV25-1 and TRBJ1-1; 9 bases map to TRBD1. CDR3 in amino acids: CASRGQGRTEAFF. The CDR3, as DNA: TGTGCCAGCAGAGGACAGGGGAGGACTGAAGCTTTCTTT.